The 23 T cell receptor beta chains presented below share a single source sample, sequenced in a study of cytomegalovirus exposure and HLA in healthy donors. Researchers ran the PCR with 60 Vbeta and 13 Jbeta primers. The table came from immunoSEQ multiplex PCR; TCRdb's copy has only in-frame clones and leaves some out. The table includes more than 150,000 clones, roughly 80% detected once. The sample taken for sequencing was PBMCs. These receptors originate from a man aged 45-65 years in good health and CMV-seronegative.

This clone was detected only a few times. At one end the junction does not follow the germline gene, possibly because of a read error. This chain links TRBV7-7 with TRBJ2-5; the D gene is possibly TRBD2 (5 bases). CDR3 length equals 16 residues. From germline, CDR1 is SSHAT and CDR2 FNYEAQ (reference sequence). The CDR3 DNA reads TGTGCTAGCAGCCTCGGCCGAGGACTGCACCAACAGACCCAGTACTTC. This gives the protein CASSLGRGLHQQTQYF.

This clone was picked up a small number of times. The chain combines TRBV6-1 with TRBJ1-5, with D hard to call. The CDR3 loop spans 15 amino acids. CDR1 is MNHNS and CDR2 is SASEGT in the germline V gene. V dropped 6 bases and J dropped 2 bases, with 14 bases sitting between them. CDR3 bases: TGTGCCAGCAGGGAGACCACACTCGGCAATCAGCCCCAGCATTTT. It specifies CASRETTLGNQPQHF.

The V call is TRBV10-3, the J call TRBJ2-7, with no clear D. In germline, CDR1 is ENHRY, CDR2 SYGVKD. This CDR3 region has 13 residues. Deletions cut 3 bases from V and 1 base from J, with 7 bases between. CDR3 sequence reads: CAISENNSYEQYF. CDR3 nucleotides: TGTGCCATCAGTGAAAACAATTCCTACGAGCAGTACTTC.

The CDR3 coding sequence is TGCGCCAGCAGCCAAGATTTGATAGCGGGGGGGAAAGGAGAGACCCAGTACTTC. Residues: CASSQDLIAGGKGETQYF. The rearrangement joins TRBV4-1 to TRBJ2-5; 11 bases agree with TRBD2. CDR1 and CDR2 from the germline V gene are MGHRA and YSYEKL. Germline trimming cut 0 bases from V and 4 bases from J; bases unmatched to any gene: 10. This CDR3 region has 18 residues.

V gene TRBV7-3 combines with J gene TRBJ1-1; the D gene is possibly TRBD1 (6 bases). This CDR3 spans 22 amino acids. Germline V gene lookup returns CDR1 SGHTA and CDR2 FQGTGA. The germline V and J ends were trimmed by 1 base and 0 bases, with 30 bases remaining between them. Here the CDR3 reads CASSLIYKEGVVEKEMNTEAFF. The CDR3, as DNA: TGTGCCAGCAGCTTAATCTATAAAGAGGGGGTAGTAGAGAAGGAGATGAACACTGAAGCTTTCTTT.

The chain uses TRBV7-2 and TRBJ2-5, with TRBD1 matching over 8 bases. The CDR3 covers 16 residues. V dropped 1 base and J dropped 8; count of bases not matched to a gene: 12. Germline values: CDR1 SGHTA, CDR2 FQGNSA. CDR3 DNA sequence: TGTGCCAGCAGCTTAGGGTCTATGGGACAGGCGCCTACCCAGTACTTC. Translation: CASSLGSMGQAPTQYF.

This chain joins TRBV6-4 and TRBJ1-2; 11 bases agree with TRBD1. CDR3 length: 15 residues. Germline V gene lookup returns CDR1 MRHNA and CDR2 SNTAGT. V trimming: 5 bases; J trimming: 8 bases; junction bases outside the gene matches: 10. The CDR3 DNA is TGTGCCAGCAGTTTCGGACAGGGGGCATCAAGAGGCTACACCTTC. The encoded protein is CASSFGQGASRGYTF.

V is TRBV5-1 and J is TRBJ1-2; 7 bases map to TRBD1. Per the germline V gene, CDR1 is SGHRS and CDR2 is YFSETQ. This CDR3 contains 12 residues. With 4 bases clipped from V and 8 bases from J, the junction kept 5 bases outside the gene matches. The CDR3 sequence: CASSLQDRGYTF. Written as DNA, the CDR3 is TGCGCCAGCAGCCTCCAGGACAGGGGCTACACCTTC.

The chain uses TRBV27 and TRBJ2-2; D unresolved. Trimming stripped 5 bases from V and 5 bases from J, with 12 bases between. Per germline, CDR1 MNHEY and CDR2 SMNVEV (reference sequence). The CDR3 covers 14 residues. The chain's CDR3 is CASSRPSKTGELFF. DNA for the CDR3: TGTGCCAGCAGTCGCCCCTCTAAAACCGGGGAGCTGTTTTTT.

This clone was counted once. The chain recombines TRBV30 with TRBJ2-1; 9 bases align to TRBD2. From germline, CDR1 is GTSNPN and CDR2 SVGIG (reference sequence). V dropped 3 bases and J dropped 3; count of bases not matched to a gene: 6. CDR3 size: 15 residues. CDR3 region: CAWSPGTSNYNEQFF. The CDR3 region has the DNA TGTGCCTGGAGCCCCGGGACTAGCAACTACAATGAGCAGTTCTTC.

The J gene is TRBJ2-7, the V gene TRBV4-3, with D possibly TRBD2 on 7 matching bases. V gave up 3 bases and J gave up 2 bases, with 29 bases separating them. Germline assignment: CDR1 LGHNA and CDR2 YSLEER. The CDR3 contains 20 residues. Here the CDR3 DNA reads TGCGCCAGCAGCCACACCAAGCGGGACATCTGGGAAAGGGCAGCCTACGAGCAGTACTTC. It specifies CASSHTKRDIWERAAYEQYF.

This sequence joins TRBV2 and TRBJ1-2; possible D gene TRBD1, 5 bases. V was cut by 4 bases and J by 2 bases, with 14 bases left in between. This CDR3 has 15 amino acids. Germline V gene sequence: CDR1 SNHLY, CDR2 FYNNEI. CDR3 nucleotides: TGTGCCAGCAGTGCTTTTAGGGGCGCGAACTATGGCTACACCTTC. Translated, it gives CASSAFRGANYGYTF.

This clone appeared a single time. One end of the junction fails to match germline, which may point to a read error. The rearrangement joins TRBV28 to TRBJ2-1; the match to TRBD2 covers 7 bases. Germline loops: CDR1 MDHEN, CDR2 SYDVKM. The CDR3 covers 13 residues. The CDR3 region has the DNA TGTGCCAGCAGTTTACCCGTTCTGCGGGAGCGGTTCTTC. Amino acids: CASSLPVLRERFF.

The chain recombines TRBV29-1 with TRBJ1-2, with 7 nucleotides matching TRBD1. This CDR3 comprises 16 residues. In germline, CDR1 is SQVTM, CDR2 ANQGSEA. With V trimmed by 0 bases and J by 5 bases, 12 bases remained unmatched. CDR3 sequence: CSVEDSSFRRGYGYTF. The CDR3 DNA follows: TGCAGCGTTGAAGATAGTAGTTTCCGCAGGGGGTATGGCTACACCTTC.

The CDR3 DNA follows: TGTGCCAGCAGTTACTCGTTGAGGTCTGGGGCCAACGTCCTGACTTTC. Residues: CASSYSLRSGANVLTF. V and J are TRBV6-5 and TRBJ2-6; D gene uncertain. CDR1 is MNHEY and CDR2 is SVGAGI in the germline V gene. The CDR3 contains 16 residues. The germline V and J ends were trimmed by 0 bases and 1 base, with 7 bases remaining between them.

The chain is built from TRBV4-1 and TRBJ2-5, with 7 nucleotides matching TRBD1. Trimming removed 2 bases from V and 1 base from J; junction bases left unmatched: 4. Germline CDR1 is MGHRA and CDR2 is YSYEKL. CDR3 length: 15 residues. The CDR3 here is CASSQLGQTQETQYF. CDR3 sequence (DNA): TGCGCCAGCAGCCAATTGGGACAGACCCAAGAGACCCAGTACTTC.

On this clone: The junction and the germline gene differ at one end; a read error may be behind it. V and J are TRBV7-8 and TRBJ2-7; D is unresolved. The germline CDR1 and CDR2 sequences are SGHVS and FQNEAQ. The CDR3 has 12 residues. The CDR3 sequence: CASSLASSEQYF. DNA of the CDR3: TGTGCCAGCAGCTTAGCGTCCTCCGAGCAGTACTTC.

The CDR3 sequence: CASSVMLSSYNEQFF. The CDR3 nucleotides read TGTGCCAGCAGCGTTATGCTAAGCTCCTACAATGAGCAGTTCTTC. The V gene is TRBV9, the J gene TRBJ2-1; D uncertain. The V and J ends lost 2 bases and 0 bases respectively, with 9 bases between them. The CDR3 length is 15 residues. Germline V lookup: CDR1 SGDLS, CDR2 YYNGEE. Complete variable domain (other parts from reference TRBV9 and TRBJ2-1): DSGVTQTPKHLITATGQRVTLRCSPRSGDLSVYWYQQSLDQGLQFLIQYYNGEERAKGNILERFSAQQFPDLHSELNLSSLELGDSALYFCASSVMLSSYNEQFFGPGTRLTVL.

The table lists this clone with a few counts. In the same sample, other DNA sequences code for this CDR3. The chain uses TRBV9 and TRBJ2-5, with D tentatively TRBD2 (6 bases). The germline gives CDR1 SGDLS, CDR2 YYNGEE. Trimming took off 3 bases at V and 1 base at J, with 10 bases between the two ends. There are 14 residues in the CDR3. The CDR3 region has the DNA TGTGCCAGCAGCGGTGGGGGGTCCCAAGAGACCCAGTACTTC. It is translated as CASSGGGSQETQYF. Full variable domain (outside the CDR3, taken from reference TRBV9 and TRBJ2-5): DSGVTQTPKHLITATGQRVTLRCSPRSGDLSVYWYQQSLDQGLQFLIQYYNGEERAKGNILERFSAQQFPDLHSELNLSSLELGDSALYFCASSGGGSQETQYFGPGTRLLVL.

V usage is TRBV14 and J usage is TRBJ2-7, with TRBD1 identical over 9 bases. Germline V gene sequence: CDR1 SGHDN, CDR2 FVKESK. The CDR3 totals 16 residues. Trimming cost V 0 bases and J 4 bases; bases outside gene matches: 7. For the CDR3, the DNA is TGTGCCAGCAGCCAAGACGTCGGACAGGGGAGGTACGAGCAGTACTTC. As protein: CASSQDVGQGRYEQYF.

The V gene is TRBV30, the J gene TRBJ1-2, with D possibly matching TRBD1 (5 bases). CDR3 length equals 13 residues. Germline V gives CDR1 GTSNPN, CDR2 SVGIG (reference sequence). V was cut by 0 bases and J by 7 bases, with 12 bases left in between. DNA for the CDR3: TGTGCCTGGAGTGTTTCAGGGCAAAGTGGCTACACCTTC. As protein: CAWSVSGQSGYTF. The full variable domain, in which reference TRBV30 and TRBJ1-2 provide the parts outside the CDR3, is SQTIHQWPATLVQPVGSPLSLECTVEGTSNPNLYWYRQAAGRGLQLLFYSVGIGQISSEVPQNLSASRPQDRQFILSSKKLLLSDSGFYLCAWSVSGQSGYTFGSGTRLTVV.

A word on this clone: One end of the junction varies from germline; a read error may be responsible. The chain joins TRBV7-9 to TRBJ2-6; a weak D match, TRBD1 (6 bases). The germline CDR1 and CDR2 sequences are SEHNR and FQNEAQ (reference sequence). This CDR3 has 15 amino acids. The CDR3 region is CSSGRGGPGANVLTF. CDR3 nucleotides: TGTTCCAGCGGTCGTGGGGGCCCTGGGGCCAACGTCCTGACTTTC. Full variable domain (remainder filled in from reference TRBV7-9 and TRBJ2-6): DTGVSQNPRHKITKRGQNVTFRCDPISEHNRLYWYRQTLGQGPEFLTYFQNEAQLEKSRLLSDRFSAERPKGSFSTLEIQRTEQGDSAMYLCSSGRGGPGANVLTFGAGSRLTVL.

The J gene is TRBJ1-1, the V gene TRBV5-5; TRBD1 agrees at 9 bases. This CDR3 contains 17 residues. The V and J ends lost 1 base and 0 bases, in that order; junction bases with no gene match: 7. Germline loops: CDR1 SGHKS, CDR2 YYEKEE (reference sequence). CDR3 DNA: TGTGCCAGCAGCTTGAGGTTGACAGGGGGACTGAACACTGAAGCTTTCTTT. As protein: CASSLRLTGGLNTEAFF. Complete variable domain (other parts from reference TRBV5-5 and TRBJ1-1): DAGVTQSPTHLIKTRGQQVTLRCSPISGHKSVSWYQQVLGQGPQFIFQYYEKEERGRGNFPDRFSARQFPNYSSELNVNALLLGDSALYLCASSLRLTGGLNTEAFFGQGTRLTVV.